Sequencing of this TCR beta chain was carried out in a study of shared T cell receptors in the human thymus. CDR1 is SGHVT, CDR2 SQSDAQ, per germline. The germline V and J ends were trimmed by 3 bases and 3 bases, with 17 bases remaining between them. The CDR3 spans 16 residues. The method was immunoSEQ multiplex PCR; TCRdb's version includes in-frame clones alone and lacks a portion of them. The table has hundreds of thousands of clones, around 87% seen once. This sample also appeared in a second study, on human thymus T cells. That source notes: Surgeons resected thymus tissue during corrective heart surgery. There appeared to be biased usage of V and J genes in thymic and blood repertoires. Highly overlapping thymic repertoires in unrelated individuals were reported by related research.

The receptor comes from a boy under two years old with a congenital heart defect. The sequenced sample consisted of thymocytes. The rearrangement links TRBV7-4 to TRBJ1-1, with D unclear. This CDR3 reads CASSLVGSAMDTEAFF. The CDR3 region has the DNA TGTGCCAGCAGCTTGGTTGGTAGCGCCATGGACACTGAAGCTTTCTTT.